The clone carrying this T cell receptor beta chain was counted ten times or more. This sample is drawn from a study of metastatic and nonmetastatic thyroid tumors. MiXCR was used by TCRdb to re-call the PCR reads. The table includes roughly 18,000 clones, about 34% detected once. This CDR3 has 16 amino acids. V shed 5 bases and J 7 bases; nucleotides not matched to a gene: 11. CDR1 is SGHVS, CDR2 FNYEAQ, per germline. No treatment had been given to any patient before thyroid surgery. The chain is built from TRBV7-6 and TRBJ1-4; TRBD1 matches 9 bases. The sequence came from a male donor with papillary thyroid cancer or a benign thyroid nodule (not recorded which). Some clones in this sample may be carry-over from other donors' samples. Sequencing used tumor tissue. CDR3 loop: CASSPRPGQGGEKLFF. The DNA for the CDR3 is TGTGCCAGCAGCCCCAGACCGGGACAGGGAGGTGAAAAACTGTTTTTT.